The clone carrying this T cell receptor (beta chain) was detected many times. Antigen specificity is unknown. The V end was cut by 1 base, the J end by 4 bases, with 8 bases between. The length of the CDR3 is 14 residues. The germline gives CDR1 SGDLS, CDR2 YYNGEE. Breast cancer patients provided tissue from their axillary draining lymph nodes. The sample originates from a study of breast tumors, draining lymph nodes, adjacent tissues. Study-wide results and limits: Data only fit, rather than demonstrated, lymph node origin of most tumor T cells. Data fit most tumor T cells coming from lymph node, expanding in tumor. Compared with lymph nodes, tumors were less diverse; compared with nontumor tissue, more. Luminal-like breast cancer showed significantly greater tumor-nontumor repertoire similarity than basal-like breast cancer did.

MiXCR was run by TCRdb on the multiplex PCR reads, yielding one entry per CDR3 protein. This table has over 200,000 distinct CDR3 sequences, about 30% appearing once. The V call is TRBV9, the J call TRBJ2-2; the D is unclear. The sequence was collected from a female donor with breast cancer. Some clones in this sample may be carry-over from other donors' samples. Sequenced material: axillary lymph node tissue. The CDR3 coding sequence is TGTGCCAGCAGCGTAATCCCAAGCACCGGGGAGCTGTTTTTT. This sequence encodes CASSVIPSTGELFF.